The 29 T cell receptor beta chains in this list originate from one sample, sequenced in a study of shared clonotypes between healthy human individuals. CD8 cells regarded as naive lacked CD45RO, were positively chosen for CCR7, and omitted terminally differentiated effector memory CD45RA+ cells. Assay used: immunoSEQ multiplex PCR; TCRdb lists only in-frame clones, some missing. The table lists around 600,000 clones, approximately 95% of them singletons, with about 0.11% in the top ten. Specimen: naive CD8+ T cells sorted from blood. The receptors originated from a young woman in good health.

The chain links TRBV13 to TRBJ2-5; unclear D gene. Deletions cut 5 bases from V and 5 bases from J, with 9 bases between. Germline lookup yields CDR1 PRHDT and CDR2 FYEKMQ (reference sequence). The CDR3 is made up of 12 amino acids. CDR3 bases: TGTGCCAGCAGCGGAAACGTGGAGACCCAGTACTTC. Its protein product is CASSGNVETQYF.

This clone has a single count. The sample contains more than one DNA sequence encoding this CDR3. The V gene is TRBV27, the J gene TRBJ2-7; no firm D call. The CDR3 has 12 amino acids. From germline, CDR1 is MNHEY and CDR2 SMNVEV (reference sequence). V was clipped by 6 bases and J by 1 base, with 7 bases between them. The CDR3 DNA is TGTGCCAGCAGAGGGAATTCCTACGAGCAGTACTTC. Its translation is CASRGNSYEQYF.

This chain links TRBV6-5 with TRBJ2-7, with 13 bases identical to TRBD2. Trimming took 8 bases from V and 1 from J; bases not matched to a gene: 5. This CDR3 is built from 15 residues. Germline V gene lookup returns CDR1 MNHEY and CDR2 SVGAGI. CDR3 DNA sequence: TGTGCCAGCGCGGTGGGACTAGCGGGATCCTACGAGCAGTACTTC. The encoded protein is CASAVGLAGSYEQYF.

V gene TRBV28 combines with J gene TRBJ1-1; D is unresolved. CDR3 length: 11 amino acids. The germline V and J ends were trimmed by 4 bases and 8 bases, with 8 bases remaining between them. Germline-derived CDR1 and CDR2 are MDHEN and SYDVKM. CDR3 DNA: TGTGCCAGCAGTTCCCCCATAGAAGCTTTCTTT. Translation: CASSSPIEAFF.

The chain is built from TRBV29-1 and TRBJ2-7, with D possibly being TRBD1 (6 bases). Looked up from germline, CDR1 is SQVTM and CDR2 is ANQGSEA. V was pared by 4 bases and J by 3 bases, with 10 bases between. The CDR3 totals 12 residues. CDR3 DNA: TGCAGCGTTGCCGGGACATTCTACGAGCAGTACTTC. Amino acids: CSVAGTFYEQYF.

Concerning this clone itself: This CDR3 is also generated by other DNA sequences in the sample. The V gene is TRBV28, the J gene TRBJ2-5; D unclear. Judging by the DNA end, TRBJ2-7 fits better; the J call may be wrong. This CDR3 contains 13 residues. Germline CDR1 and CDR2: MDHEN and SYDVKM. The CDR3 DNA reads TGTGCCAGCAGTTTTGGTGCAACCTACGAGCAGTACTTC. Translation gives CASSFGATYEQYF.

This sequence joins TRBV2 and TRBJ2-7, with TRBD2 identical over 10 bases. Germline V CDR1 and CDR2: SNHLY, FYNNEI. The CDR3 runs 13 residues. J lost 3 bases, V lost 8 bases, and 4 bases had no gene match. CDR3 amino acids: CASPRLAGYEQYF. The DNA for the CDR3 is TGTGCCAGCCCTAGACTAGCGGGCTACGAGCAGTACTTC.

This clone was observed a single time. This chain links TRBV23-1 with TRBJ1-2; 8 bases line up with TRBD1. TRBV23-1 is an ORF for which the function is uncertain. V shed 0 bases, J shed 0 bases, and the junction held 21 bases outside the gene matches. The CDR3 covers 22 residues. In DNA form, the CDR3 reads TGCGCCAGCAGTCAATCTTGGGCAGGGGGCGTCTCCCCCAACTATCCTAACTATGGCTACACCTTC. It specifies CASSQSWAGGVSPNYPNYGYTF.

V usage is TRBV19 and J usage is TRBJ2-7; TRBD2 matches at 9 bases. The CDR3 length is 16 residues. From germline, CDR1 is LNHDA and CDR2 SQIVND (reference sequence). V was pared by 4 bases and J by 1 base, with 8 bases of the junction left unmatched. CDR3 region: CASSTQGTSLSYEQYF. CDR3 nucleotides: TGTGCCAGTAGTACCCAGGGGACTAGCCTATCCTACGAGCAGTACTTC.

This sequence joins TRBV5-1 and TRBJ2-2; 9 bases are a match to TRBD1. The CDR3 spans 15 residues. The V and J ends lost 4 bases and 6 bases, in that order; junction bases with no gene match: 7. The germline V gene encodes CDR1 SGHRS and CDR2 YFSETQ. CDR3 residues: CASSPWDRVAGELFF. DNA for the CDR3: TGCGCCAGCAGCCCATGGGACAGGGTGGCCGGGGAGCTGTTTTTT.

A single count supports this clone. Here the CDR3 reads CASSPDRARAPLHF. The DNA of the CDR3 is TGTGCCAGCAGTCCAGACAGGGCGAGGGCACCCCTCCACTTT. This sequence joins TRBV27 and TRBJ1-6; TRBD1 matches 7 bases. This CDR3 is 14 amino acids long. V lost 5 bases to trimming and J lost 11 bases; unmatched junction nucleotides: 9. Germline V gene sequence: CDR1 MNHEY, CDR2 SMNVEV (reference sequence).

With regard to this clone: The same CDR3 is also encoded by other DNA sequences in this sample. The rearrangement joins TRBV5-1 to TRBJ2-7; TRBD2 is a possible D gene (5 bases). This CDR3 comprises 14 residues. Trimming cost V 0 bases and J 1 base, with 8 bases left between them. Germline V CDR1 and CDR2: SGHRS, YFSETQ. DNA for the CDR3: TGCGCCAGCAGCTTGGGTGGGGAGTCCTACGAGCAGTACTTC. It translates to CASSLGGESYEQYF.

The rearrangement links TRBV27 to TRBJ2-7; 7 bases map to TRBD1. The V segment lost 6 bases and the J segment 4 bases; nucleotides outside the gene matches: 6. The CDR3 is made up of 13 amino acids. Germline-derived CDR1 and CDR2 are MNHEY and SMNVEV (reference sequence). The CDR3 DNA reads TGTGCCAGCAGCTGGGGGACAGATTACGAGCAGTACTTC. This translates into CASSWGTDYEQYF.

The gene calls are TRBV10-2 and TRBJ2-7; D may be TRBD2 (6 bases). This CDR3 is 12 amino acids long. The germline V gene has CDR1 WSHSY and CDR2 SAAADI. Trimming took off 2 bases at V and 5 bases at J, with 7 bases between the two ends. This CDR3 is CASSEGGDEQYF. In nucleotides, the CDR3 is TGCGCCAGCAGTGAGGGAGGGGACGAGCAGTACTTC.

V is TRBV19 and J is TRBJ1-5; D is undetermined. Between the trimmed V and J ends, which lost 0 bases and 3 bases, there was a span of 9 bases. Germline-derived CDR1 and CDR2 are LNHDA and SQIVND (reference sequence). This CDR3 is built from 15 residues. CDR3 bases: TGTGCCAGTAGTATAGATCTGGATCTCAATCAGCCCCAGCATTTT. This translates into CASSIDLDLNQPQHF.

This clone came up once. V is TRBV27 and J is TRBJ2-7, with TRBD1 matching over 9 bases. Trimming removed 6 bases from V and 1 base from J; junction bases left unmatched: 4. Germline loops: CDR1 MNHEY, CDR2 SMNVEV (reference sequence). This CDR3 region has 14 residues. As DNA, the CDR3 is TGTGCCAGCAGACCGGGACAGGGATCCTACGAGCAGTACTTC. This gives the protein CASRPGQGSYEQYF.

The rearrangement joins TRBV19 to TRBJ1-2; the D is unclear. The CDR3 has 11 residues. V lost 5 bases, J lost 8 bases, and 9 bases lay in between. In germline, CDR1 is LNHDA, CDR2 SQIVND (reference sequence). CDR3 residues: CASSVGRGYTF. In nucleotides, the CDR3 is TGTGCCAGTAGTGTGGGCAGGGGCTACACCTTC.

This chain connects TRBV4-1 to TRBJ1-1, with D perhaps matching TRBD1 (5 bases). Germline V gives CDR1 MGHRA, CDR2 YSYEKL. The CDR3 sequence is 15 residues long. V lost 2 bases and J lost 3, with 13 bases in between. The CDR3 DNA reads as TGCGCCAGCAGCCAATCTCCTCTGGGGGACACTGAAGCTTTCTTT. Its protein is CASSQSPLGDTEAFF.

The gene calls are TRBV28 and TRBJ2-7; D ambiguous. Germline V lookup: CDR1 MDHEN, CDR2 SYDVKM. Trimming cost V 5 bases and J 6 bases, with 8 bases left between them. The CDR3 runs 11 residues. The CDR3 DNA sequence: TGTGCCAGCAGTCCCGAGAGCGAGCAGTACTTC. It specifies CASSPESEQYF.

The chain is built from TRBV6-5 and TRBJ2-2, with D perhaps being TRBD1 or TRBD2 (6 bases each). The germline V gene has CDR1 MNHEY and CDR2 SVGAGI. Deletions cut 10 bases from V and 5 bases from J, with 20 bases between. The CDR3 runs 15 residues. The CDR3 loop is CATERGGTLTGELFF. CDR3 nucleotides: TGTGCCACTGAGCGAGGCGGGACACTTACCGGGGAGCTGTTTTTT.

V usage is TRBV7-6 and J usage is TRBJ2-1; 12 bases are a match to TRBD2. This CDR3 is 14 amino acids long. Germline values: CDR1 SGHVS, CDR2 FNYEAQ. V gave up 5 bases and J gave up 7 bases; unmatched junction bases: 3. In DNA form, the CDR3 reads TGTGCCAGCAGCCTTGGGACTAGCGGGAATGAGCAGTTCTTC. Translating gives CASSLGTSGNEQFF.

The chain has TRBV2 and TRBJ2-3, with D unclear. This CDR3 spans 10 amino acids. From germline, CDR1 is SNHLY and CDR2 FYNNEI. V lost 6 bases and J lost 7, with 5 bases in between. The CDR3 is CASRFNTQYF. CDR3 nucleotides: TGTGCCAGCAGGTTCAATACGCAGTATTTT. The full variable domain, completed using reference TRBV2 and TRBJ2-3, is EPEVTQTPSHQVTQMGQEVILRCVPISNHLYFYWYRQILGQKVEFLVSFYNNEISEKSEIFDDQFSVERPDGSNFTLKIRSTKLEDSAMYFCASRFNTQYFGPGTRLTVL.

The chain carries TRBV2 and TRBJ2-7; D unresolved. Germline-derived CDR1 and CDR2 are SNHLY and FYNNEI. Trimming left V 4 bases short and J 2 bases short, with 12 bases between. This CDR3 is built from 14 residues. For the CDR3, the DNA is TGTGCCAGCAGTGGATGGGGATACACCTACGAGCAGTACTTC. Translated: CASSGWGYTYEQYF.

The chain has TRBV19 and TRBJ2-2, with TRBD2 matching over 10 bases. Trimming removed 7 bases from V and 4 bases from J; junction bases left unmatched: 15. Germline V lookup: CDR1 LNHDA, CDR2 SQIVND (reference sequence). The CDR3 length is 18 residues. The CDR3 spells CASKVKASGSTPTGELFF. The CDR3 bases are TGTGCCAGTAAAGTGAAGGCTAGCGGGAGTACCCCCACCGGGGAGCTGTTTTTT.

J is TRBJ1-1 and V is TRBV6-4, with D maybe TRBD1 (5 bases). The CDR3 is 14 residues long. Trimming left V 4 bases short and J 7 bases short, with 16 bases between. CDR1 is MRHNA, CDR2 SNTAGT, per germline. The CDR3 DNA reads TGTGCCAGCAGTGCCGGGGGGAAGGAGTTTGAAGCTTTCTTT. This codes for CASSAGGKEFEAFF.

The chain uses TRBV6-6 and TRBJ1-2; possible D gene TRBD1, 5 bases. CDR3 length: 15 residues. CDR1 is MNHNY and CDR2 is SVGAGI in the germline V gene (reference sequence). V was clipped by 2 bases and J by 3 bases, with 13 bases between them. CDR3 DNA: TGTGCCAGCAGTTACACCATAAGGGGATACTATGGCTACACCTTC. Amino acid sequence: CASSYTIRGYYGYTF.

The genes are TRBV19 and TRBJ1-3; TRBD1 is a possible D gene (5 bases). Germline loops: CDR1 LNHDA, CDR2 SQIVND (reference sequence). The CDR3 length is 14 residues. V dropped 4 bases and J dropped 2 bases, with 9 bases sitting between them. The CDR3 nucleotides are TGTGCCAGTAGTACCGACAGTGCTGGAAACACCATATATTTT. Amino acid sequence: CASSTDSAGNTIYF.

CDR3 DNA: TGTGCCAGCAGCGACGCCGGGACAGGTAGCAATGAGCAGTTCTTC. Translating gives CASSDAGTGSNEQFF. The gene calls are TRBV27 and TRBJ2-1, with TRBD1 matching 8 bases. V lost 6 bases to trimming and J lost 6 bases; unmatched junction nucleotides: 10. The germline CDR1 and CDR2 sequences are MNHEY and SMNVEV (reference sequence). This CDR3 is built from 15 residues.

This rearrangement joins TRBV14 to TRBJ2-1; D remains ambiguous. Deletions cut 4 bases from V and 5 bases from J, with 18 bases between. The CDR3 extends over 16 amino acids. Germline loops: CDR1 SGHDN, CDR2 FVKESK. Written as DNA, the CDR3 is TGTGCCAGCAGCCTTAGAGTTGTGGGTACAAACAATGAGCAGTTCTTC. The encoded protein is CASSLRVVGTNNEQFF.